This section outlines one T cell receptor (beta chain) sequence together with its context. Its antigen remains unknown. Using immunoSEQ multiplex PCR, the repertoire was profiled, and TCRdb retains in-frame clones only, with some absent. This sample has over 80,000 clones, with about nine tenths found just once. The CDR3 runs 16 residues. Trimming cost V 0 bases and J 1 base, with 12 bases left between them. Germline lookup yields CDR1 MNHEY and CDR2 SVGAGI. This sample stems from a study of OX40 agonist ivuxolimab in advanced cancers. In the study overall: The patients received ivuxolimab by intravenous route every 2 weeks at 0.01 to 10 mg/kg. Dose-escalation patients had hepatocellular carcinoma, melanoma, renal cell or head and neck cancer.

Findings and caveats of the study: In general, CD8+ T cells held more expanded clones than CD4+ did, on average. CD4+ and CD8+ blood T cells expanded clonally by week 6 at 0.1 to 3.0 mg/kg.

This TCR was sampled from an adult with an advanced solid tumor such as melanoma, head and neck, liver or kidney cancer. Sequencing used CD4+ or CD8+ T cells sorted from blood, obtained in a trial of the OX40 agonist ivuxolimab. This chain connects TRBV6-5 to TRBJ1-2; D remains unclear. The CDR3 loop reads CASSYSLEAFNYGYTF. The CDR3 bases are TGTGCCAGCAGTTACTCTTTAGAAGCCTTTAACTATGGCTACACCTTC.